This is a list of T cell receptor beta chains from one sample in a study of regulatory T cells in long-lasting Graves disease. One entry per CDR3 protein, called by TCRdb with MiXCR from the multiplex PCR reads. The sample gives about 420,000 distinct CDR3 sequences, about a sixth of which show up once; around a quarter is in the top ten. These sequences were also reported in another study, on T cells in Graves' hyperthyroidism and ophthalmopathy.

Sample: peripheral blood mononuclear cells (PBMCs), taken at new diagnosis, from a patient treated with antithyroid drugs. All receptors come from a woman under 30 with Graves disease. CDR3s include the opening cysteine and the closing phenylalanine or tryptophan. The order of the fields is CDR3 protein, CDR3 DNA, clone size, CDR3 length, V gene, J gene, D gene. The D gene is left open where the match is weak. Only part of the rows carry a size: once, few, many, or a class if the clone is expanded.

CASSFGRSDYGYTF	TGTGCCAGCAGTTTCGGCCGATCGGACTATGGCTACACCTTC	many	14	TRBV28	TRBJ1-2	NA
CASSFFQGANEQFF	TGTGCCAGCAGCTTTTTCCAGGGGGCGAATGAGCAGTTCTTC	NA	14	TRBV7-2	TRBJ2-1	TRBD1
CASSESGLGPPYEQYF	TGTGCCAGCAGTGAATCTGGTCTAGGTCCGCCCTACGAGCAGTACTTC	many	16	TRBV6-1	TRBJ2-7	NA
CSSLSVWVGGEQFF	TGCAGCTCCCTCTCGGTATGGGTGGGAGGTGAGCAGTTCTTC	many	14	TRBV29-1	TRBJ2-1	NA
CASTLAGVDEQYF	TGTGCCAGCACGCTAGCGGGAGTCGACGAGCAGTACTTC	NA	13	TRBV11-3	TRBJ2-7	TRBD2
CASSYREMNTEAFF	TGTGCCAGCAGTTATAGGGAAATGAACACTGAAGCTTTCTTT	NA	14	TRBV6-5	TRBJ1-1	NA
CAWSRDMNTEAFF	TGTGCCTGGAGCCGGGATATGAACACTGAAGCTTTCTTT	many	13	TRBV30	TRBJ1-1	NA
CASSIDGGVSEQYF	TGTGCCAGTAGTATAGATGGAGGGGTCAGTGAGCAGTACTTC	NA	14	TRBV19	TRBJ2-7	NA
CASSLSQGYEQYF	TGTGCCAGCAGTTTAAGTCAGGGCTACGAGCAGTACTTC	many	13	TRBV12-3/TRBV12-4	TRBJ2-7	NA
CASSYSSGDEKLFF	TGTGCCAGCAGTTACTCGAGTGGGGACGAAAAACTGTTTTTT	few	14	TRBV6-5	TRBJ1-4	NA
CATQSQGKAGELFF	TGTGCCACCCAGTCCCAGGGGAAGGCCGGGGAGCTGTTTTTT	NA	14	TRBV7-6	TRBJ2-2	NA
CASSLLVPGEQFF	TGTGCCAGCAGTTTATTGGTTCCGGGTGAGCAGTTCTTC	NA	13	TRBV27	TRBJ2-1	NA
CASSDGTPREPQHF	TGTGCCAGCAGCGACGGGACTCCCAGGGAACCCCAGCATTTT	many	14	TRBV12-3/TRBV12-4	TRBJ1-5	NA
CASSSPGLAGRLSDTQYF	TGTGCCAGCAGCTCGCCGGGACTAGCGGGAAGATTATCAGATACGCAGTATTTT	NA	18	TRBV7-8	TRBJ2-3	TRBD2
CAIRRTSGKNTGELFF	TGTGCCATCAGGAGGACTAGCGGGAAGAACACCGGGGAGCTGTTTTTT	few	16	TRBV10-3	TRBJ2-2	TRBD2
CASSRTPGYNEKLFF	TGTGCCAGCAGCCGAACGCCGGGGTATAATGAAAAACTGTTTTTT	many	15	TRBV7-2	TRBJ1-4	NA
CASSQDPSGIGELFF	TGCGCCAGCAGCCAAGATCCTAGCGGGATTGGGGAGCTGTTTTTT	many	15	TRBV4-1	TRBJ2-2	TRBD2
CASSEASGWSLGTDTQYF	TGTGCCAGCAGTGAAGCTAGTGGTTGGTCCCTCGGCACAGATACGCAGTATTTT	many	18	TRBV2	TRBJ2-3	NA
CASSTGLAGANEQFF	TGTGCCAGCAGCACGGGACTAGCGGGGGCCAATGAGCAGTTCTTC	many	15	TRBV11-1	TRBJ2-1	TRBD2
CSARVGTGDSPLHF	TGCAGTGCTAGAGTTGGGACAGGGGATTCACCCCTCCACTTT	few	14	TRBV20-1	TRBJ1-6	TRBD1
CSARQGPGDTEAFF	TGCAGTGCTAGACAGGGGCCGGGGGACACTGAAGCTTTCTTT	few	14	TRBV20-1	TRBJ1-1	NA
CASSYQRHTGELFF	TGTGCCAGCAGTTACCAGCGACACACCGGGGAGCTGTTTTTT	few	14	TRBV6-5	TRBJ2-2	NA
CASSELLSGVGYEQYF	TGTGCCAGCAGTGAATTGCTCTCGGGAGTTGGTTACGAGCAGTACTTC	NA	16	TRBV25-1	TRBJ2-7	NA
CSVGIAMNTEAFF	TGCAGCGTTGGGATTGCGATGAACACTGAAGCTTTCTTT	many	13	TRBV29-1	TRBJ1-1	NA
CAWSAVSGVNEQFF	TGTGCCTGGAGTGCCGTCTCCGGGGTGAATGAGCAGTTCTTC	many	14	TRBV30	TRBJ2-1	NA
CASSLEAASYEQYF	TGTGCCAGCAGCTTAGAGGCGGCGAGCTACGAGCAGTACTTC	many	14	TRBV7-2	TRBJ2-7	NA
CASSDAGVSYEQYF	TGTGCCAGCAGTGACGCGGGGGTCAGCTACGAGCAGTACTTC	many	14	TRBV2	TRBJ2-7	TRBD2
CASSRTTGNTIYF	TGTGCCAGCAGCCGTACAACTGGAAACACCATATATTTT	few	13	TRBV7-3	TRBJ1-3	NA
CASSPQGEGRGGYTF	TGTGCCAGCAGTCCCCAGGGAGAGGGACGGGGTGGCTACACCTTC	NA	15	TRBV27	TRBJ1-2	NA
CASSMRQQGEQFF	TGTGCCAGCAGCATGAGACAACAGGGTGAGCAGTTCTTC	many	13	TRBV7-3	TRBJ2-1	NA
CASSKRDETNEKLFF	TGTGCCAGCAGTAAGCGGGACGAAACTAATGAAAAACTGTTTTTT	few	15	TRBV14	TRBJ1-4	NA
CASRVRGEQYF	TGTGCCAGCCGAGTCCGGGGCGAGCAGTACTTC	many	11	TRBV6-2/TRBV6-3	TRBJ2-7	NA
CASSQEARTFEAFF	TGTGCCAGCAGCCAAGAAGCCAGGACCTTTGAAGCTTTCTTT	NA	14	TRBV4-2	TRBJ1-1	NA
CSVADTSGNTIYF	TGCAGCGTAGCAGACACCTCTGGAAACACCATATATTTT	NA	13	TRBV29-1	TRBJ1-3	NA
CSARYLGSEQFF	TGCAGTGCTAGATATCTGGGTAGTGAGCAGTTCTTC	many	12	TRBV20-1	TRBJ2-1	NA
CASTPRGDYNEQFF	TGTGCCAGCACCCCGAGGGGGGATTACAATGAGCAGTTCTTC	many	14	TRBV7-2	TRBJ2-1	NA
CSARVTAETQYF	TGCAGTGCTAGAGTGACTGCAGAGACCCAGTACTTC	few	12	TRBV20-1	TRBJ2-5	NA
CASSQDPEAGGRAEQFF	TGTGCCAGCAGCCAAGATCCGGAGGCGGGCGGGAGGGCTGAGCAGTTCTTC	many	17	TRBV3-1	TRBJ2-1	TRBD2
CASGLTTVDYGYTF	TGCGCCAGCGGCCTGACAACAGTCGACTATGGCTACACCTTC	few	14	TRBV5-1	TRBJ1-2	NA
CASSYSEGGKDF	TGTGCCAGCAGTTACTCCGAGGGGGGGAAGGATTTT	NA	12	TRBV6-2/TRBV6-3	TRBJ1-4	NA
CASSLGLAGGYEQYF	TGTGCCAGCAGTCTCGGACTAGCGGGAGGCTACGAGCAGTACTTC	many	15	TRBV12-3/TRBV12-4	TRBJ2-7	TRBD2
CASGAATYEQYF	TGTGCCAGCGGAGCGGCTACCTACGAGCAGTACTTC	NA	12	TRBV13	TRBJ2-7	NA
CASSSRPETVYEQYF	TGTGCCAGCAGTTCCCGGCCCGAGACAGTCTACGAGCAGTACTTC	NA	15	TRBV12-3/TRBV12-4	TRBJ2-7	NA
CASSEDSRGSGDQPQHF	TGTGCCAGCAGTGAAGATAGTCGGGGTAGTGGAGATCAGCCCCAGCATTTT	few	17	TRBV6-1	TRBJ1-5	NA
CASMSHTLYQPQHF	TGTGCCAGCATGTCGCACACCCTATATCAGCCCCAGCATTTT	NA	14	TRBV28	TRBJ1-5	NA